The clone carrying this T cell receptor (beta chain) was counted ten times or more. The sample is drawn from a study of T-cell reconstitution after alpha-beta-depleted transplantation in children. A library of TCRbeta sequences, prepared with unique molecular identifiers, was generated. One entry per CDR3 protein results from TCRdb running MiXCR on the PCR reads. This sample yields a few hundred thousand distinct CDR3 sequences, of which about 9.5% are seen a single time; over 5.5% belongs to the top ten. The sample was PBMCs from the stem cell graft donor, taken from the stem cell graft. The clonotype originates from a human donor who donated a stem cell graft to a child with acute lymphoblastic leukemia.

This CDR3 reads CASSFSGGEGNTIYF. The CDR3 coding sequence is TGCGCCAGCAGCTTTTCAGGGGGGGAAGGAAACACCATATATTTT. The chain recombines TRBV5-1 with TRBJ1-3; 7 nucleotides align to TRBD1. Germline values: CDR1 SGHRS, CDR2 YFSETQ. The CDR3 contains 15 residues. V lost 2 bases to trimming and J lost 4 bases; unmatched junction nucleotides: 6.